This T cell receptor beta chain comes out of a study of blood T cells in healthy people across ages. The trim removed 5 bases at V and 5 bases at J, leaving 8 bases unmatched. Germline CDR1 reads SQVTM; CDR2 reads ANQGSEA. The CDR3 contains 14 residues. It was with a sample-barcoded 5' primer and a J-beta primer mix that a second PCR of roughly 7 to 12 cycles was run. TCRdb ran MiXCR on the 5' RACE reads and lists one entry per CDR3 protein. The sample has fewer than 900,000 distinct CDR3 sequences; approximately 39% are singletons. This clonotype has just a few counts. The genes are TRBV29-1 and TRBJ2-3, with 9 bases fitting TRBD2. This TCR derives from an older woman in good health. Specimen: blood. CDR3 coding DNA: TGCAGCGTTTCAGAAGCGGGGGGCAAAGATACGCAGTATTTT. Its translation is CSVSEAGGKDTQYF.